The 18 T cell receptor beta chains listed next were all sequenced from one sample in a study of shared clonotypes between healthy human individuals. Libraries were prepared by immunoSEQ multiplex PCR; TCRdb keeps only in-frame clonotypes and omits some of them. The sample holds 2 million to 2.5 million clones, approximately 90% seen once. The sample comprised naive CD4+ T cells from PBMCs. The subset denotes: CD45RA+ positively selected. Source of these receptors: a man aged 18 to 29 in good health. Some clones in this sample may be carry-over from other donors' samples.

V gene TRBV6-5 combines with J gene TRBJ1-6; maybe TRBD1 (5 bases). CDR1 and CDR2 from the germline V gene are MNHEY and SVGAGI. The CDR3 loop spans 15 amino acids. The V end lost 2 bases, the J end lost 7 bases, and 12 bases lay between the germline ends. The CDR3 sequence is CASSYRDGTNSPLHF. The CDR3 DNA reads TGTGCCAGCAGTTACAGGGACGGGACCAATTCACCCCTCCACTTT.

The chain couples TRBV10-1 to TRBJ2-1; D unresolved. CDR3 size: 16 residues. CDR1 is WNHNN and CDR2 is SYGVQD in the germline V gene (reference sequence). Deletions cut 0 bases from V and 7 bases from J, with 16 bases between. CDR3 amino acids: CASSESSWSGENEQFF. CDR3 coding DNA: TGCGCCAGCAGTGAGTCGAGCTGGTCGGGTGAGAATGAGCAGTTCTTC.

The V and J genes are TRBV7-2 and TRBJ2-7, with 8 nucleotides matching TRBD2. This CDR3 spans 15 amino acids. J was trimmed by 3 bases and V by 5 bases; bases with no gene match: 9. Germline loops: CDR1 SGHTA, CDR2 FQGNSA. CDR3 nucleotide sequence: TGTGCCAGCAGCATAAGCGGGAGCCGATACTACGAGCAGTACTTC. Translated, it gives CASSISGSRYYEQYF.

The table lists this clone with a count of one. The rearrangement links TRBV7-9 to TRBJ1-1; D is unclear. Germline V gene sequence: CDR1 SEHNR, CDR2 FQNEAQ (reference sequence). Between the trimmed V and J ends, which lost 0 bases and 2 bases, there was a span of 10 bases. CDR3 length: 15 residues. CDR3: CASSLARQENTEAFF. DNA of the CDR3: TGTGCCAGCAGCTTAGCGAGGCAGGAAAACACTGAAGCTTTCTTT.

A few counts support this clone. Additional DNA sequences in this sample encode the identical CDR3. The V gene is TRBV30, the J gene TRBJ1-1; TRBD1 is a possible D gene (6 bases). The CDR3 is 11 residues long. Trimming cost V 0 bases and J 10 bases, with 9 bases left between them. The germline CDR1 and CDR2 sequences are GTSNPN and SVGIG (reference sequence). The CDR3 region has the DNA TGTGCCTGGAGTGTGAGGGGGGGAGCTTTCTTT. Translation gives CAWSVRGGAFF.

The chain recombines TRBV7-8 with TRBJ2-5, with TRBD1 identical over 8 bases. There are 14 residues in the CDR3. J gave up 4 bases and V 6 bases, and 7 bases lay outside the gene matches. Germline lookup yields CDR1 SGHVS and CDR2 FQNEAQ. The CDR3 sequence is CASRRDRGPETQYF. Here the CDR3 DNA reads TGTGCCAGCAGACGAGACAGGGGACCAGAGACCCAGTACTTC.

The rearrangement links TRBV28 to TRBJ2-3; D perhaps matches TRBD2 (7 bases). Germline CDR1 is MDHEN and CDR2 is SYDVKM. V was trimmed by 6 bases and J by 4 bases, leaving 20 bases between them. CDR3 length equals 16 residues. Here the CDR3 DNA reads TGTGCCAGCAGGATTATGGATTGGGGGGGGCCAGATACGCAGTATTTT. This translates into CASRIMDWGGPDTQYF.

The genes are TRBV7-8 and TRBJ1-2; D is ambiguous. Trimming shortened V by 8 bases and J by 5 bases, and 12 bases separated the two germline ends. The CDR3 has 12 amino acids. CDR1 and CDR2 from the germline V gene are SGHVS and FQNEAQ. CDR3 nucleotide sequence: TGTGCCAGCTCGGGAGCTGGTTATGGCTACACCTTC. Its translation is CASSGAGYGYTF.

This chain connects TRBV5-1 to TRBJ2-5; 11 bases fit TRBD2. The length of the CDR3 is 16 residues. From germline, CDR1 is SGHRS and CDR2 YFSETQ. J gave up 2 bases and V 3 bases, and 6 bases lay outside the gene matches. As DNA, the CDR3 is TGCGCCAGCAGCTCCGCTAGCGGGAGGCCTCAAGAGACCCAGTACTTC. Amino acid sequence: CASSSASGRPQETQYF. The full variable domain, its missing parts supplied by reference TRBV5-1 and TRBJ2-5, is KAGVTQTPRYLIKTRGQQVTLSCSPISGHRSVSWYQQTPGQGLQFLFEYFSETQRNKGNFPGRFSGRQFSNSRSEMNVSTLELGDSALYLCASSSASGRPQETQYFGPGTRLLVL.

DNA of the CDR3: TGTGCCAGCAGCCTGGCTCGGTGGCTCACAGATACGCAGTATTTT. It specifies CASSLARWLTDTQYF. The chain couples TRBV14 to TRBJ2-3; D not resolved. The germline V gene has CDR1 SGHDN and CDR2 FVKESK. The CDR3 is made up of 15 amino acids. Trimming shortened V by 4 bases and J by 2 bases, and 13 bases separated the two germline ends.

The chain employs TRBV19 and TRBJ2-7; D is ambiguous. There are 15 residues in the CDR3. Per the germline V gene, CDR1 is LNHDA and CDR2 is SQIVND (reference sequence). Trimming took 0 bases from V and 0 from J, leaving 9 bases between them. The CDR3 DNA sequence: TGTGCCAGTAGTATAGAGGGCAGGAGCTCCTACGAGCAGTACTTC. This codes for CASSIEGRSSYEQYF. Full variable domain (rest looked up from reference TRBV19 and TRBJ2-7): DGGITQSPKYLFRKEGQNVTLSCEQNLNHDAMYWYRQDPGQGLRLIYYSQIVNDFQKGDIAEGYSVSREKKESFPLTVTSAQKNPTAFYLCASSIEGRSSYEQYFGPGTRLTVT.

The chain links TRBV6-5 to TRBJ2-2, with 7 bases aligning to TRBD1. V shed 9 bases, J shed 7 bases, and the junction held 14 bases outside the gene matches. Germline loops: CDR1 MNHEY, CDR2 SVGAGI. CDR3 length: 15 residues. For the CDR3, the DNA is TGTGCCAGTAGACAGGGCTTTTATTGGGGCGGGGAGCTGTTTTTT. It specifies CASRQGFYWGGELFF.

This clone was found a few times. The CDR3 nucleotides read TGTGCCAGCTCACCAGACCAGAACTATGGCTACACCTTC. Translating gives CASSPDQNYGYTF. The chain is built from TRBV18 and TRBJ1-2; D remains ambiguous. CDR1 is KGHSH and CDR2 is LQKENI in the germline V gene. With 2 bases removed from V and 2 bases from J, the gap between germline ends came to 6 bases. This CDR3 comprises 13 residues.

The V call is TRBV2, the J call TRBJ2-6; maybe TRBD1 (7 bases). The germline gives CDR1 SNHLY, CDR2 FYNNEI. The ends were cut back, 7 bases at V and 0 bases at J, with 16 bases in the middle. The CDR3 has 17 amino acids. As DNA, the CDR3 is TGTGCCAGCATAACAGGGGCGGGAAACTCTGGGGCCAACGTCCTGACTTTC. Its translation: CASITGAGNSGANVLTF.

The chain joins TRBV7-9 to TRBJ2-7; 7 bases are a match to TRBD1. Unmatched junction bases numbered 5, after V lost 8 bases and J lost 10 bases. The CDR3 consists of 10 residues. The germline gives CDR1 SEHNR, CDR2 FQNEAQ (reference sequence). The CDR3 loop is CASAGTAQYF. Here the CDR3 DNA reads TGTGCCAGCGCTGGGACAGCCCAGTACTTC.

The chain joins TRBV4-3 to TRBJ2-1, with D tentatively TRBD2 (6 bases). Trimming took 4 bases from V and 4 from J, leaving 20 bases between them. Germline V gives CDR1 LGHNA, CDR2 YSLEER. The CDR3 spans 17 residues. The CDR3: CASSPGGIGLRYNEQFF. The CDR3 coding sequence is TGCGCCAGCAGCCCGGGCGGGATCGGCCTAAGGTACAATGAGCAGTTCTTC.

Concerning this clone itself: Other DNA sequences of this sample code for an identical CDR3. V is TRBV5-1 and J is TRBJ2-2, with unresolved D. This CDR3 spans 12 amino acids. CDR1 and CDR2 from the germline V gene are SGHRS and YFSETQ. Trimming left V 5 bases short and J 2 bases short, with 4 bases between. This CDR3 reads CASSINTGELFF. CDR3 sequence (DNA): TGCGCCAGCAGTATAAACACCGGGGAGCTGTTTTTT.

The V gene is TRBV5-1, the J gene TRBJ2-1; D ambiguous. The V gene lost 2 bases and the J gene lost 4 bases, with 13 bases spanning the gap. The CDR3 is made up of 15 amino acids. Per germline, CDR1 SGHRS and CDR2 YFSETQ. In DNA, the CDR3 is TGCGCCAGCAGCTTAGCAGTAAATCCTTACAATGAGCAGTTCTTC. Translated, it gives CASSLAVNPYNEQFF.